Presented here are 29 T cell receptor beta chains from one specimen sequenced in a study of T cells expressing NK-cell markers. TCRdb processed the 5' RACE reads again and assigns one entry to each CDR3 protein, with no DNA. Recorded for this sample: roughly 180,000 distinct CDR3 sequences. Source material: blood T cells: a sorted CD56 or NKG2C T cell subset, CD4+ or CD8+ T cells, or bulk PBMC T cells (not recorded which). These receptors came from a man aged 18 to 69 in good health.

This chain connects TRBV6-1 to TRBJ2-5; TCRdb designates TRBD1, a call that cannot be tested without DNA. CDR1 and CDR2 (germline): MNHNS, SASEGT. This CDR3 region has 14 residues. CDR3 sequence reads: CASQTPAIKETQYF.

The V gene is TRBV11-3, the J gene TRBJ2-1; the D call from TCRdb, TRBD1, cannot be confirmed without DNA. The CDR3 is 14 residues long. CDR1 and CDR2 from the germline V gene are SGHNT and YENEEA. CDR3 residues: CASSRVGPGNEQFF.

CDR3 protein: CASNRNTEAFF. The chain is built from TRBV2 and TRBJ1-1. The CDR3 consists of 11 residues. The germline gives CDR1 SNHLY, CDR2 FYNNEI.

The rearrangement links TRBV5-1 to TRBJ2-7; TCRdb's D gene call, TRBD1, goes unchecked for lack of DNA. The CDR3 is 15 residues long. Germline V gene lookup returns CDR1 SGHRS and CDR2 YFSETQ. CDR3 protein: CASSWRTGKSHEQYF.

This chain uses TRBV5-1 with TRBJ1-1; the D gene TCRdb calls, TRBD1, cannot be checked with no DNA. The CDR3 is 18 residues long. CDR1 is SGHRS, CDR2 YFSETQ, per germline. Here the CDR3 reads CASSLNRQGTIMNTEAFF.

This chain links TRBV12-3 or TRBV12-4 with TRBJ1-2. The CDR3 spans 12 residues. The chain's CDR3 is CASSPSLYGYTF.

The J gene is TRBJ1-6, the V gene TRBV2. The CDR3 has 17 amino acids. The germline CDR1 and CDR2 sequences are SNHLY and FYNNEI. The CDR3: CASSEFDRSSYNSPLHF. The complete variable domain, with remaining parts taken from reference TRBV2 and TRBJ1-6, reads EPEVTQTPSHQVTQMGQEVILRCVPISNHLYFYWYRQILGQKVEFLVSFYNNEISEKSEIFDDQFSVERPDGSNFTLKIRSTKLEDSAMYFCASSEFDRSSYNSPLHFGNGTRLTVT.

V and J are TRBV27 and TRBJ1-1; the D gene TCRdb calls, TRBD1, cannot be checked with no DNA. CDR1 and CDR2 (germline): MNHEY, SMNVEV (reference sequence). CDR3 size: 15 residues. CDR3 region: CASSFTGEVNTEAFF.

The genes are TRBV12-3 or TRBV12-4 and TRBJ2-3; the TRBD1 assignment by TCRdb is unverifiable without DNA. This CDR3 has 16 residues. The CDR3 loop is CASSSLGGGQQYTQYF.

The genes are TRBV5-1 and TRBJ2-2; the D call from TCRdb, TRBD1, cannot be confirmed without DNA. CDR1 and CDR2 (germline): SGHRS, YFSETQ. The CDR3 extends over 15 amino acids. The chain's CDR3 is CASAKDRGRTGELFF.

The chain recombines TRBV15 with TRBJ1-4. The CDR3 runs 13 residues. The germline CDR1 and CDR2 sequences are LNHNV and YYDKDF (reference sequence). The CDR3 is CATTTWSNEKLFF. Based on the CDR3 plus reference TRBV15 and TRBJ1-4, the full variable domain is DAMVIQNPRYQVTQFGKPVTLSCSQTLNHNVMYWYQQKSSQAPKLLFHYYDKDFNNEADTPDNFQSRRPNTSFCFLDIRSPGLGDTAMYLCATTTWSNEKLFFGSGTQLSVL.

The chain uses TRBV5-5 and TRBJ2-7; the D gene TCRdb calls, TRBD2, cannot be checked with no DNA. Germline-derived CDR1 and CDR2 are SGHKS and YYEKEE (reference sequence). The CDR3 extends over 14 amino acids. CDR3 residues: CASSPLGYSESSYF.

The chain combines TRBV6-5 with TRBJ1-5. The CDR3 totals 14 residues. The V gene's germline CDR1 is MNHEY and CDR2 SVGAGI. The CDR3 loop is CASTPIESNQPQHF.

The V call is TRBV5-8, the J call TRBJ2-7; without DNA, the TCRdb call of TRBD1 cannot be checked. CDR1 and CDR2 from the germline V gene are SGHTS and YDEGEE. The CDR3 loop spans 13 amino acids. The CDR3: CASRGQGIYEQYF.

The chain employs TRBV2 and TRBJ2-7. Germline V gene lookup returns CDR1 SNHLY and CDR2 FYNNEI. The length of the CDR3 is 14 residues. This CDR3 reads CASSVFEQSGEQYF.

The chain uses TRBV9 and TRBJ2-5; without DNA, the TCRdb call of TRBD1 cannot be checked. Germline V gives CDR1 SGDLS, CDR2 YYNGEE. This CDR3 spans 14 amino acids. The CDR3: CASSLQGIQETQYF.

The J gene is TRBJ2-2, the V gene TRBV2; the TCRdb call, TRBD2, lacks DNA for checking. CDR1 SNHLY and CDR2 FYNNEI come from the germline V gene. The CDR3 has 15 residues. CDR3 amino acids: CASKSRSGEAGELFF.

This chain connects TRBV9 to TRBJ2-2. From germline, CDR1 is SGDLS and CDR2 YYNGEE. This CDR3 comprises 15 residues. CDR3 in amino acids: CASSSPDPNTGELFF. Drawing the rest from reference TRBV9 and TRBJ2-2, the complete variable domain is DSGVTQTPKHLITATGQRVTLRCSPRSGDLSVYWYQQSLDQGLQFLIQYYNGEERAKGNILERFSAQQFPDLHSELNLSSLELGDSALYFCASSSPDPNTGELFFGEGSRLTVL.

This chain uses TRBV28 with TRBJ2-3; TCRdb returns TRBD2, unconfirmable since there is no DNA. This CDR3 region has 16 residues. Germline V CDR1 and CDR2: MDHEN, SYDVKM. The CDR3 region is CASRQGLAGFTDTQYF.

The rearrangement joins TRBV25-1 to TRBJ1-4; TCRdb's D call of TRBD1 is untestable without DNA. The germline CDR1 and CDR2 sequences are MGHDK and SYGVNS. The CDR3 has 15 amino acids. The CDR3 protein is CASSLGQGWGEKLFF.

V and J are TRBV28 and TRBJ1-5. Germline assignment: CDR1 MDHEN and CDR2 SYDVKM. The CDR3 runs to 14 residues. This CDR3 is CASSARTSNQPQHF.

The gene calls are TRBV7-9 and TRBJ1-1. Germline CDR1 reads SEHNR; CDR2 reads FQNEAQ (reference sequence). This CDR3 spans 11 amino acids. CDR3: CASSSGGPDFF. The complete variable domain, with remaining parts taken from reference TRBV7-9 and TRBJ1-1, reads DTGVSQNPRHKITKRGQNVTFRCDPISEHNRLYWYRQTLGQGPEFLTYFQNEAQLEKSRLLSDRFSAERPKGSFSTLEIQRTEQGDSAMYLCASSSGGPDFFGQGTRLTVV.

J is TRBJ2-1 and V is TRBV12-3 or TRBV12-4; the D gene TCRdb calls, TRBD1, cannot be checked with no DNA. This CDR3 has 12 amino acids. The CDR3 reads CASTVDRNEQFF.

V and J are TRBV12-3 or TRBV12-4 and TRBJ2-1; checking the TCRdb D call of TRBD1 is not possible without DNA. The CDR3 length is 17 residues. CDR3 sequence reads: CASSSRDRVRTYNEQFF.

Here the CDR3 reads CSASPGLREKLFF. This rearrangement joins TRBV20-1 to TRBJ1-4; no DNA is available, so the TRBD1 call from TCRdb remains unchecked. The CDR3 length is 13 residues. CDR1 and CDR2 (germline): DFQATT, SNEGSKA (reference sequence).

V gene TRBV27 combines with J gene TRBJ2-5; no DNA is available, so the TRBD2 call from TCRdb remains unchecked. This CDR3 comprises 16 residues. Germline V gene data show CDR1 as MNHEY and CDR2 as SMNVEV (reference sequence). CDR3 protein: CASSLLASGGQETQYF.

V and J are TRBV29-1 and TRBJ2-7. CDR3 length equals 13 residues. Germline CDR1 reads SQVTM; CDR2 reads ANQGSEA. CDR3: CSVQDRGSYEQYF.

The rearrangement joins TRBV27 to TRBJ2-1; without DNA, the TCRdb call of TRBD2 cannot be checked. The CDR3 is 14 amino acids. Germline CDR1 and CDR2: MNHEY and SMNVEV (reference sequence). The CDR3 spells CASSFGGGNNEQFF.

The chain links TRBV13 to TRBJ2-2; TCRdb's assignment of TRBD1 cannot be checked, as there is no DNA. The germline V gene encodes CDR1 PRHDT and CDR2 FYEKMQ (reference sequence). This CDR3 has 16 residues. CDR3 sequence: CASSTRGLRNTGELFF. The full variable domain, completed using reference TRBV13 and TRBJ2-2, is AAGVIQSPRHLIKEKRETATLKCYPIPRHDTVYWYQQGPGQDPQFLISFYEKMQSDKGSIPDRFSAQQFSDYHSELNMSSLELGDSALYFCASSTRGLRNTGELFFGEGSRLTVL.